This record covers a single TCR beta chain. V was pared by 5 bases and J by 13 bases, with 23 bases of the junction left unmatched. The V gene's germline CDR1 is SEHNR and CDR2 FQNEAQ (reference sequence). This CDR3 is built from 17 residues. This sample stems from a study of neoadjuvant anti-PD-1 for oral cavity cancer. Overall study: Non-progressing patients received a fourth nivolumab dose near day 43, then surgery on days 50-56.

Sample time point: after neoadjuvant nivolumab, at surgical resection. Repertoires were generated with immunoSEQ multiplex PCR, while TCRdb's copy carries only in-frame clones and drops some. The sample comprises tens of thousands of clones, 70% to 90% of which are singletons, and 2.5% to 3.5% rests with the top ten. This sample comprised PBMCs, obtained after nivolumab (anti-PD-1) treatment. The chain carries TRBV7-9 and TRBJ1-2, with 9 bases that match TRBD1. This receptor was identified in a person aged 35-79 years with oral cavity squamous cell carcinoma. In nucleotides, the CDR3 is TGTGCCAGCAGCCCACTGCCCCAATGGGACAGGGATTTGTGCTGCACCTTC. Protein: CASSPLPQWDRDLCCTF.